One and the same sample provided the 8 T cell receptor beta chains below, sequenced in a study of chemoradiotherapy in HPV16-positive cancers. TCRdb keeps only in-frame clones here, not all; method: immunoSEQ multiplex PCR. The sample has tens of thousands of clones; around 76% are singletons. The starting material was blood, obtained from a patient who underwent chemoradiotherapy. The receptor set was obtained from a human donor with HPV-associated anogenital cancer.

This sequence joins TRBV11-2 and TRBJ2-2; no definite D call. V dropped 5 bases and J dropped 0 bases, with 10 bases sitting between them. The CDR3 sequence is 15 residues long. From germline, CDR1 is SGHAT and CDR2 FQNNGV. CDR3 sequence: CASSPGRANTGELFF. In DNA, the CDR3 is TGTGCCAGCAGCCCGGGTAGGGCGAACACCGGGGAGCTGTTTTTT. The variable domain in full, completed from reference TRBV11-2 and TRBJ2-2, reads EAGVAQSPRYKIIEKRQSVAFWCNPISGHATLYWYQQILGQGPKLLIQFQNNGVVDDSQLPKDRFSAERLKGVDSTLKIQPAKLEDSAVYLCASSPGRANTGELFFGEGSRLTVL.

This clone came up a few times. The V and J genes are TRBV7-9 and TRBJ1-5; D perhaps matches TRBD1 (5 bases). Between the trimmed V and J ends, which lost 4 bases and 9 bases, there was a span of 16 bases. In germline, CDR1 is SEHNR, CDR2 FQNEAQ (reference sequence). The CDR3 length is 14 residues. Here the CDR3 DNA reads TGTGCCAGCAGCTCCGGGGCCAGAGGTCGGCCCCAGCATTTT. It translates to CASSSGARGRPQHF. Full variable domain (missing parts from reference TRBV7-9 and TRBJ1-5): DTGVSQNPRHKITKRGQNVTFRCDPISEHNRLYWYRQTLGQGPEFLTYFQNEAQLEKSRLLSDRFSAERPKGSFSTLEIQRTEQGDSAMYLCASSSGARGRPQHFGDGTRLSIL.

This clone was picked up one time. The gene calls are TRBV15 and TRBJ1-2; 7 bases match TRBD1. The CDR3 covers 15 residues. CDR1 LNHNV and CDR2 YYDKDF come from the germline V gene (reference sequence). Unmatched junction bases numbered 5, after V lost 0 bases and J lost 4 bases. CDR3 DNA sequence: TGTGCCACCAGCAGAGATCTCCCAGGGGGCTATGGCTACACCTTC. It encodes CATSRDLPGGYGYTF.

The rearrangement links TRBV7-2 to TRBJ1-5; D call uncertain. The CDR3 loop spans 13 amino acids. The germline CDR1 and CDR2 sequences are SGHTA and FQGNSA. Trimming pared 0 bases from V and 6 bases from J, leaving 6 bases between. CDR3 amino acids: CASSLAPGQPQHF. The CDR3, as DNA: TGTGCCAGCAGCTTAGCCCCAGGTCAGCCCCAGCATTTT. Based on the CDR3 plus reference TRBV7-2 and TRBJ1-5, the full variable domain is GAGVSQSPSNKVTEKGKDVELRCDPISGHTALYWYRQSLGQGLEFLIYFQGNSAPDKSGLPSDRFSAERTGGSVSTLTIQRTQQEDSAVYLCASSLAPGQPQHFGDGTRLSIL.

The chain employs TRBV10-3 and TRBJ2-2, with a possible D match to TRBD2 (5 bases). The CDR3 spans 16 residues. Germline loops: CDR1 ENHRY, CDR2 SYGVKD. The ends were cut back, 5 bases at V and 4 bases at J, with 17 bases in the middle. CDR3 loop: CAISTPPGMGTGELFF. DNA for the CDR3: TGTGCCATCAGTACTCCACCGGGAATGGGCACCGGGGAGCTGTTTTTT.

The chain recombines TRBV7-3 with TRBJ2-7; D is ambiguous. Germline CDR1 is SGHTA and CDR2 is FQGTGA. V shed 7 bases and J shed 2 bases, with 12 bases lying between them. This CDR3 has 13 amino acids. CDR3 protein: CASIIRTPYEQYF. Here the CDR3 DNA reads TGTGCCAGCATCATAAGGACCCCCTACGAGCAGTACTTC.

The V and J genes are TRBV30 and TRBJ1-1; no definite D call. Per germline, CDR1 GTSNPN and CDR2 SVGIG (reference sequence). This CDR3 spans 13 amino acids. The V gene lost 0 bases and the J gene lost 11 bases, with 16 bases spanning the gap. DNA for the CDR3: TGTGCCTGGAGTGTACATCTGGATTCCCAGGCTTTCTTT. This codes for CAWSVHLDSQAFF.

V and J are TRBV18 and TRBJ1-2, with D uncertain. Germline V lookup: CDR1 KGHSH, CDR2 LQKENI. Trimming removed 2 bases at V and 4 bases at J, with 11 bases between. The CDR3 length is 14 residues. CDR3 loop: CASSPSGTFYGYTF. The CDR3 nucleotides read TGTGCCAGCTCACCATCAGGAACATTCTATGGCTACACCTTC. Full variable domain (remainder filled in from reference TRBV18 and TRBJ1-2): NAGVMQNPRHLVRRRGQEARLRCSPMKGHSHVYWYRQLPEEGLKFMVYLQKENIIDESGMPKERFSAEFPKEGPSILRIQQVVRGDSAAYFCASSPSGTFYGYTFGSGTRLTVV.